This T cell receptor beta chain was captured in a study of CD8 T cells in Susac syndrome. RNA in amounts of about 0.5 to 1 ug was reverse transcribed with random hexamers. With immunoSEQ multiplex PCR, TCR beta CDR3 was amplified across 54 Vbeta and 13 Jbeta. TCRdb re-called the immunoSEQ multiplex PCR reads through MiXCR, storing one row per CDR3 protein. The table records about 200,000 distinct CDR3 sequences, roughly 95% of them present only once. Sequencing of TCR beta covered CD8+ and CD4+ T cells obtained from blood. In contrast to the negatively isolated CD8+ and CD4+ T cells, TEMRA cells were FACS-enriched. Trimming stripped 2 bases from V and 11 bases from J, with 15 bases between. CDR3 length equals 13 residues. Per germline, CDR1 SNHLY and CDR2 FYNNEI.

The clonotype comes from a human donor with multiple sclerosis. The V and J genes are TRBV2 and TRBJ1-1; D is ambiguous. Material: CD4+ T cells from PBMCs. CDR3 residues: CASSELGQTGAFF. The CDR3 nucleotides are TGTGCCAGCAGTGAATTAGGGCAGACGGGGGCTTTCTTT.